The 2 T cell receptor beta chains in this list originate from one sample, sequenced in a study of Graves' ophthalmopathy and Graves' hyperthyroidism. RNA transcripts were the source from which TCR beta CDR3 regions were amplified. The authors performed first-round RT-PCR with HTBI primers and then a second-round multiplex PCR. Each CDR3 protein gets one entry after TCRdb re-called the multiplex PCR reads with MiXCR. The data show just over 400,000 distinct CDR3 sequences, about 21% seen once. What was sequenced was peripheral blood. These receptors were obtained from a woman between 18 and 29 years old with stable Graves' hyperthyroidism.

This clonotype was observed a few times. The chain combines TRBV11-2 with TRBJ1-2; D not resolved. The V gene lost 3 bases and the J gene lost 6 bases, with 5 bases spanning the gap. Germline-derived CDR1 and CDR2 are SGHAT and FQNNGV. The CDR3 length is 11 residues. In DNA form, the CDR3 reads TGTGCCAGCAGCTTTGCGAATGGCTACACCTTC. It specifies CASSFANGYTF.

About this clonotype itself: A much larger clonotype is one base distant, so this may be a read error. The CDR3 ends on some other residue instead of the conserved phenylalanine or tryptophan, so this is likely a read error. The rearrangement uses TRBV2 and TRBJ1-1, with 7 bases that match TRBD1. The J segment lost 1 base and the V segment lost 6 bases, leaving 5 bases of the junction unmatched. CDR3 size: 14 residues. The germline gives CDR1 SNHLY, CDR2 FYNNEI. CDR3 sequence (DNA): TGTGCCAGCAGAGCGCAGGGGGGGAACACTGAAGCTTTCTGT. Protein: CASRAQGGNTEAFC.